These 5 T cell receptor beta chains share one sample of origin, sequenced in a study of spatial heterogeneity in lung cancer. Study-wide points: Tracking of tumor mutation counts was seen in expanded intratumoral alpha and beta TCR counts.

Their target antigens are unknown. TCRdb itself ran the 5' RACE reads through MiXCR, one entry per CDR3 protein. Found here are around 20,000 distinct CDR3 sequences, approximately 9.5% of them singletons; the top ten hold about 20%. The sample's time point: sample taken at primary tumor resection. Sequencing used lung tumor tissue, obtained at surgery. All receptors come from a female donor with early-stage non-small cell lung cancer.

This clonotype has a count of ten or more. Since it is a stray read in a library aimed at alpha chains, this beta chain has a size that is not meaningful. V and J are TRBV30 and TRBJ1-2; 11 bases match TRBD1. CDR1 and CDR2 (germline): GTSNPN, SVGIG (reference sequence). The CDR3 consists of 17 residues. Trimming took 3 bases from V and 2 from J; bases not matched to a gene: 11. The CDR3 loop reads CAWRVAAGTGGNYGYTF. For the CDR3, the DNA is TGTGCCTGGAGGGTAGCTGCCGGGACAGGGGGGAACTATGGCTACACCTTC.

With respect to this clonotype: This beta chain came through as a stray read in a library set up for alpha chains, and its size says little. In DNA form, the CDR3 reads TGTGCCACCAGTGATCCTAAGACAGGGGCCGAGCAGTTCTTC. Translated, it gives CATSDPKTGAEQFF. The chain has TRBV24-1 and TRBJ2-1, with 8 bases fitting TRBD1. V trimming: 3 bases; J trimming: 10 bases; junction bases outside the gene matches: 7. CDR3 length: 14 amino acids. The germline V gene encodes CDR1 KGHDR and CDR2 SFDVKD.

For this clonotype: The library was designed around alpha chains, so this beta chain is a stray read whose abundance carries little weight. The gene calls are TRBV19 and TRBJ2-7; TRBD1 or TRBD2 may be the D gene (5 bases each). Germline CDR1 reads LNHDA; CDR2 reads SQIVND (reference sequence). V lost 0 bases, J lost 9 bases, and 12 bases lay in between. This CDR3 comprises 13 residues. The CDR3 bases are TGTGCCAGTAGTATAGACGGGACCTCCAGGCAGTACTTC. The encoded protein is CASSIDGTSRQYF.

This clonotype showed up many times. This beta chain is an off-target read within a library intended for alpha chains, so its frequency means little. The chain joins TRBV2 to TRBJ1-2; unclear D gene. This CDR3 spans 18 amino acids. Trimming cost V 2 bases and J 0 bases, with 19 bases left between them. Germline-derived CDR1 and CDR2 are SNHLY and FYNNEI. The CDR3 nucleotides are TGTGCCAGCAGTGAAACCCGCCCCATTGGGATAGCTAACTATGGCTACACCTTC. Translating it yields CASSETRPIGIANYGYTF.

This clonotype has at least ten counts. This beta chain appears as a stray read in a library generated for alpha chains; its size is not informative. The chain has TRBV6-4 and TRBJ2-3; D not resolved. CDR3 size: 21 residues. V shed 6 bases and J shed 0 bases, with 31 bases lying between them. Germline V lookup: CDR1 MRHNA, CDR2 SNTAGT. The CDR3 sequence: CASSEVPRVEAANTSTDTQYF. DNA for the CDR3: TGTGCCAGCAGCGAAGTCCCAAGGGTTGAGGCAGCCAATACTAGCACAGATACGCAGTATTTT.